The next 30 T cell receptor beta chains were all read from a single sample in a study of T-cell reconstitution after alpha-beta-depleted transplantation in children. The authors prepared the TCRbeta library with unique molecular identifiers. TCRdb re-called the PCR reads with MiXCR, one entry per CDR3 protein. This table holds around 240,000 distinct CDR3 sequences, around 7.5% found once. This sample comprised PBMCs, mostly from graft donor cells, obtained 180 days after TCRalphabeta/CD19-depleted stem cell transplant. The receptors derive from a male patient younger than 18 who had a stem cell transplant for acute lymphoblastic leukemia, so the T cells may come from the graft donor.

The chain carries TRBV20-1 and TRBJ2-1, with a weak D call TRBD1 (5 bases). V gave up 7 bases and J gave up 2 bases, with 15 bases separating them. CDR3 length equals 14 residues. Germline assignment: CDR1 DFQATT and CDR2 SNEGSKA (reference sequence). In DNA, the CDR3 is TGCAGTGTCAGGGCCAGGGTACCCTACAATGAGCAGTTCTTC. Its translation: CSVRARVPYNEQFF.

This clonotype was seen repeatedly, ten times or more. The CDR3 loop reads CASRQMNTEAFF. CDR3 DNA sequence: TGTGCCAGCAGACAGATGAACACTGAAGCTTTCTTT. The chain has TRBV12-3 or TRBV12-4 and TRBJ1-1, with D hard to call. Trimming pared 6 bases from V and 0 bases from J, leaving 5 bases between. This CDR3 contains 12 residues.

This chain connects TRBV7-2 to TRBJ2-2; D is possibly TRBD2 (7 bases). Germline V gene data show CDR1 as SGHTA and CDR2 as FQGNSA. CDR3 length equals 14 residues. V was trimmed by 9 bases and J by 5 bases, leaving 16 bases between them. CDR3 sequence (DNA): TGTGCCAGGGGGGGGGGGCGCGGGACCGGGGAGCTGTTTTTT. Translation: CARGGGRGTGELFF.

This clonotype was seen many times. The V and J genes are TRBV24-1 and TRBJ2-1; D not resolved. Germline V lookup: CDR1 KGHDR, CDR2 SFDVKD. The CDR3 covers 18 residues. Trimming cost V 3 bases and J 5 bases, with 22 bases left between them. In DNA, the CDR3 is TGTGCCACCAGTGATGGGTCAGGCGGCCCCAGTGAAAACAATGAGCAGTTCTTC. It yields the protein CATSDGSGGPSENNEQFF.

In regard to this clonotype: This may arise from a read error, as a much more abundant clone is one base away. The chain links TRBV6-1 to TRBJ2-1, with 12 bases identical to TRBD2. CDR1 and CDR2 from the germline V gene are MNHNS and SASEGT. Trimming removed 5 bases from V and 4 bases from J; junction bases left unmatched: 9. CDR3 length: 17 residues. CDR3 sequence reads: CASSKTSGRYAYNEQFF. The CDR3 bases are TGTGCCAGCAGTAAGACTAGCGGGAGATACGCGTACAATGAGCAGTTCTTC.

This clonotype was counted many times. The V gene is TRBV2, the J gene TRBJ2-3; 7 bases are shared with TRBD2. The germline gives CDR1 SNHLY, CDR2 FYNNEI. The ends lost 3 bases at V and 1 base at J; junction bases unmatched: 7. This CDR3 region has 16 residues. The CDR3: CASSDRGEGGTDTQYF. The CDR3 DNA follows: TGTGCCAGCAGTGACCGCGGGGAGGGCGGCACAGATACGCAGTATTTT.

This clonotype was seen repeatedly, ten times or more. The chain carries TRBV24-1 and TRBJ2-1; D is unresolved. Trimming took 3 bases from V and 0 from J, leaving 8 bases between them. CDR1 and CDR2 (germline): KGHDR, SFDVKD. The CDR3 is 15 amino acids. This chain's CDR3 is CATSDLTSSYNEQFF. The CDR3 region has the DNA TGTGCCACCAGTGATCTGACAAGCTCCTACAATGAGCAGTTCTTC.

This clonotype was recorded at least ten times. The chain couples TRBV12-3 or TRBV12-4 to TRBJ1-2; no reliable D call. V lost 1 base and J lost 7, with 22 bases in between. The CDR3 runs 17 residues. The CDR3 sequence: CASSLDASLTWGCGYTF. CDR3 DNA: TGTGCCAGCAGTTTAGACGCAAGCCTGACCTGGGGATGTGGCTACACCTTC.

This clonotype has at least ten counts. The chain uses TRBV7-8 and TRBJ2-5, with 8 positions matching TRBD1. Trimming at V came to 5 bases and at J to 6 bases, leaving 5 bases not matched to a gene. CDR3 size: 13 residues. Germline V gene data show CDR1 as SGHVS and CDR2 as FQNEAQ. The CDR3 reads CASSHDRGKTQYF. For the CDR3, the DNA is TGTGCCAGCAGCCATGACAGGGGAAAGACCCAGTACTTC. Looking up the rest from reference TRBV7-8 and TRBJ2-5 gives the full variable domain: GAGVSQSPRYKVAKRGQDVALRCDPISGHVSLFWYQQALGQGPEFLTYFQNEAQLDKSGLPSDRFFAERPEGSVSTLKIQRTQQEDSAVYLCASSHDRGKTQYFGPGTRLLVL.

This clonotype was observed a few times. The chain carries TRBV28 and TRBJ1-5, with a weak D call TRBD1 (5 bases). Trimming shortened V by 7 bases and J by 7 bases, and 17 bases separated the two germline ends. Germline V gene lookup returns CDR1 MDHEN and CDR2 SYDVKM. This CDR3 spans 14 amino acids. CDR3 in amino acids: CASTPTERDQPQHF. The CDR3 bases are TGTGCCAGCACCCCTACGGAGCGGGACCAGCCCCAGCATTTT.

This clonotype was counted at least ten times. The genes are TRBV12-3 or TRBV12-4 and TRBJ1-5; 8 bases align to TRBD1. The V and J ends lost 5 bases and 1 base, in that order; junction bases with no gene match: 10. The CDR3 totals 17 residues. CDR3 DNA sequence: TGTGCCAGCAGTCTCTTGACGGACAGGGTCAGCAATCAGCCCCAGCATTTT. It specifies CASSLLTDRVSNQPQHF.

Ten or more counts support this clonotype. V and J are TRBV9 and TRBJ2-1, with TRBD1 matching over 10 bases. CDR1 is SGDLS and CDR2 is YYNGEE in the germline V gene. The CDR3 is 16 residues long. V gave up 1 base and J gave up 7 bases; unmatched junction bases: 8. As DNA, the CDR3 is TGTGCCAGCAGCGTATGGGGACAGGGGAACATGAATGAGCAGTTCTTC. This translates into CASSVWGQGNMNEQFF.

At least ten counts were recorded for this clonotype. The rearrangement uses TRBV12-3 or TRBV12-4 and TRBJ1-1; tentative D call: TRBD1 (5 bases). V lost 2 bases, J lost 7 bases, and 8 bases lay in between. This CDR3 has 12 residues. DNA for the CDR3: TGTGCCAGCAGTTTAAGGGGATTTGAAGCTTTCTTT. It codes for CASSLRGFEAFF.

This clonotype was found many times. The chain couples TRBV10-3 to TRBJ1-1; D not certain. The CDR3 has 14 amino acids. V was shortened by 4 bases and J by 5 bases, with 14 bases between the two germline ends. Germline V gives CDR1 ENHRY, CDR2 SYGVKD. The CDR3 DNA is TGTGCCATCAGTGGGGAGACCCCCCCGACTGAAGCTTTCTTT. Residues: CAISGETPPTEAFF.

Turning to this clonotype: This may stem from a read error, because a much larger clone lies one nucleotide away. The chain combines TRBV5-6 with TRBJ1-2, with unresolved D. The germline CDR1 and CDR2 sequences are SGHDT and YYEEEE. This CDR3 region has 13 residues. The CDR3 sequence is CASSPLLEEGYAF. The CDR3 region has the DNA TGTGCCAGCAGCCCACTGTTAGAGGAAGGCTACGCCTTC.

V and J are TRBV19 and TRBJ2-7; maybe TRBD1 (6 bases). This CDR3 comprises 13 residues. Germline loops: CDR1 LNHDA, CDR2 SQIVND (reference sequence). V dropped 4 bases and J dropped 2 bases, with 9 bases sitting between them. The DNA for the CDR3 is TGTGCCAGTAGTAGGACAGTTCCCTACGAGCAGTACTTC. Its translation: CASSRTVPYEQYF. The full variable domain, with the rest looked up from reference TRBV19 and TRBJ2-7, is DGGITQSPKYLFRKEGQNVTLSCEQNLNHDAMYWYRQDPGQGLRLIYYSQIVNDFQKGDIAEGYSVSREKKESFPLTVTSAQKNPTAFYLCASSRTVPYEQYFGPGTRLTVT.

This clonotype was found many times. The chain joins TRBV12-3 or TRBV12-4 to TRBJ1-1; TRBD1 matches at 9 bases. The CDR3 extends over 15 amino acids. Trimming cost V 0 bases and J 5 bases; bases outside gene matches: 4. CDR3 residues: CASSLADRGRTEAFF. The CDR3 coding sequence is TGTGCCAGCAGTTTAGCGGACAGGGGAAGAACTGAAGCTTTCTTT.

This clonotype showed up many times. This sequence joins TRBV20-1 and TRBJ2-1; the match to TRBD2 covers 11 bases. CDR1 is DFQATT and CDR2 is SNEGSKA in the germline V gene (reference sequence). The CDR3 sequence is 15 residues long. Trimming took 1 base from V and 4 from J; bases not matched to a gene: 3. The CDR3 DNA follows: TGCAGTGCTAGAGTAGGACTAGCGGGTTACAATGAGCAGTTCTTC. This encodes CSARVGLAGYNEQFF.

This clonotype was recorded at least ten times. In nucleotides, the CDR3 is TGTGCCAGCAGCCTACAGGGTCAGGGCTCCTACGAGCAGTACTTC. This translates into CASSLQGQGSYEQYF. The V call is TRBV12-3 or TRBV12-4, the J call TRBJ2-7; TRBD1 might be the D (6 bases). The CDR3 is 15 residues long. V lost 6 bases, J lost 0 bases, and 15 bases lay in between.

This clonotype was seen repeatedly, ten times or more. The genes are TRBV28 and TRBJ1-3; D remains unclear. This CDR3 is 10 amino acids long. V was shortened by 5 bases and J by 4 bases, with 0 bases between the two germline ends. Looked up from germline, CDR1 is MDHEN and CDR2 is SYDVKM. The CDR3 sequence: CASSGNTIYF. The CDR3 DNA sequence: TGTGCCAGCAGTGGAAACACCATATATTTT.

This clonotype was seen repeatedly, ten times or more. The V and J genes are TRBV18 and TRBJ2-7, with a possible D match to TRBD1 (6 bases). The germline V gene encodes CDR1 KGHSH and CDR2 LQKENI. The CDR3 spans 12 residues. Trimming cost V 6 bases and J 12 bases, with 18 bases left between them. This chain's CDR3 is CASSIADSQPYF. In DNA, the CDR3 is TGTGCCAGCTCCATTGCGGACAGCCAACCGTACTTC.

Ten or more counts support this clonotype. The rearrangement joins TRBV12-3 or TRBV12-4 to TRBJ2-7, with TRBD2 matching 7 bases. CDR3 length: 14 residues. The trim removed 5 bases at V and 1 base at J, leaving 5 bases unmatched. This CDR3 is CASSRAGTSYEQYF. The DNA for the CDR3 is TGTGCCAGCAGTCGAGCGGGGACTTCCTACGAGCAGTACTTC.

This clonotype was picked up a small number of times. The chain recombines TRBV15 with TRBJ1-5; 8 bases match TRBD1. The germline gives CDR1 LNHNV, CDR2 YYDKDF (reference sequence). The CDR3 is 16 amino acids. V shed 0 bases, J shed 5 bases, and the junction held 6 bases outside the gene matches. DNA of the CDR3: TGTGCCACCAGCAGAGATGCCCCGACAGGGGATCAGCCCCAGCATTTT. This gives the protein CATSRDAPTGDQPQHF. Drawing the rest from reference TRBV15 and TRBJ1-5, the complete variable domain is DAMVIQNPRYQVTQFGKPVTLSCSQTLNHNVMYWYQQKSSQAPKLLFHYYDKDFNNEADTPDNFQSRRPNTSFCFLDIRSPGLGDTAMYLCATSRDAPTGDQPQHFGDGTRLSIL.

This clonotype was detected ten times or more. The V gene is TRBV9, the J gene TRBJ2-5; 7 bases are shared with TRBD1. J lost 2 bases, V lost 6 bases, and 10 bases had no gene match. CDR1 is SGDLS, CDR2 YYNGEE, per germline. CDR3 length: 15 amino acids. CDR3 DNA: TGTGCCAGCATCCTACTAGACAGGGTTCAAGAGACCCAGTACTTC. Its translation is CASILLDRVQETQYF.

As for this clonotype: The junction and the germline gene differ at one end; a read error may be behind it. V is TRBV5-6 and J is TRBJ2-7; D uncertain. Per germline, CDR1 SGHDT and CDR2 YYEEEE. The CDR3 contains 15 residues. In DNA form, the CDR3 reads TGTGCCAGCAGCTTGGCCGCGGAACGGCGCTACGAGAAGTACTTC. It yields the protein CASSLAAERRYEKYF.

On this clonotype itself: Germline and junction disagree at one end, which may indicate a read error. This CDR3 reads CTSSFGVGPTAASTDTQYF. CDR3 in DNA: TGTACCAGCAGTTTTGGCGTTGGGCCGACAGCGGCTAGCACAGATACGCAGTATTTT. The gene calls are TRBV12-3 or TRBV12-4 and TRBJ2-3; D might be TRBD1 or TRBD2, each matching 5 bases. The CDR3 consists of 19 residues.

This clonotype was recorded many times. The chain couples TRBV11-2 to TRBJ2-2; 8 bases match TRBD1. This CDR3 has 13 amino acids. Trimming took 6 bases from V and 6 from J; bases not matched to a gene: 3. Germline-derived CDR1 and CDR2 are SGHAT and FQNNGV. The CDR3 bases are TGTGCCAGCAGGTTACAGGGGGCCGGGGAGCTGTTTTTT. Protein product: CASRLQGAGELFF.

This clonotype was detected many times. This chain connects TRBV7-9 to TRBJ2-5, with D perhaps TRBD1 (6 bases). V was trimmed by 3 bases and J by 2 bases, leaving 7 bases between them. In germline, CDR1 is SEHNR, CDR2 FQNEAQ (reference sequence). The CDR3 contains 13 residues. The CDR3 loop is CASSLQGQETQYF. The CDR3 DNA sequence: TGTGCCAGCAGCTTGCAGGGGCAAGAGACCCAGTACTTC.

This clonotype has ten or more counts. V and J are TRBV4-3 and TRBJ2-3; no firm D call. Germline V gene lookup returns CDR1 LGHNA and CDR2 YSLEER. CDR3 length equals 14 residues. The V end was cut by 2 bases, the J end by 3 bases, with 9 bases between. DNA of the CDR3: TGCGCCAGCAGCCAAAGTTGGTGGACAGATACGCAGTATTTT. This encodes CASSQSWWTDTQYF.

This clonotype showed up many times. The rearrangement links TRBV28 to TRBJ2-5, with TRBD1 as a possible D gene (6 bases). CDR1 is MDHEN and CDR2 is SYDVKM in the germline V gene. The CDR3 has 13 amino acids. V dropped 3 bases and J dropped 7 bases, with 12 bases sitting between them. The DNA of the CDR3 is TGTGCCAGCAGTTTGGCAGGGGTACGGACCCAGTACTTC. This sequence encodes CASSLAGVRTQYF.